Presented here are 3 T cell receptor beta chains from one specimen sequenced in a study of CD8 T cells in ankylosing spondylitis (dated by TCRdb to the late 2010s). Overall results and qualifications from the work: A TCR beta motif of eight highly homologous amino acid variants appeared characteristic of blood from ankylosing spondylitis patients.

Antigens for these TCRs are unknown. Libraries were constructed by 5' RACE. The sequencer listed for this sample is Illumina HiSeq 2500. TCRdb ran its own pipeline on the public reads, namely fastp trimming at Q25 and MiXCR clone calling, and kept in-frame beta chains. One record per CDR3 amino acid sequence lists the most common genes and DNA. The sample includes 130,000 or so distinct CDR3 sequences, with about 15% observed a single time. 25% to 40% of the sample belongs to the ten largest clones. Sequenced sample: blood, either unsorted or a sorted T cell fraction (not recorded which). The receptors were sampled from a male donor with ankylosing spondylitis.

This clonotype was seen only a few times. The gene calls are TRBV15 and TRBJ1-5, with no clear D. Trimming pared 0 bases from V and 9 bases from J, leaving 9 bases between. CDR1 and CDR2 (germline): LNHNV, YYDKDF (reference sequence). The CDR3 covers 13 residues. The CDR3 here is CATSRERGRPQHF. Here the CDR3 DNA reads TGTGCCACCAGCAGAGAGAGAGGGAGGCCCCAGCATTTT.

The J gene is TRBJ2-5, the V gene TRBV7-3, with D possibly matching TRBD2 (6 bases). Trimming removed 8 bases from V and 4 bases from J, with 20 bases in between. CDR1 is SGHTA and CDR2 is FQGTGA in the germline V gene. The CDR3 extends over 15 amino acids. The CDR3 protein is CASARISGTRETQYF. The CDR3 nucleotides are TGTGCCAGCGCTAGAATTAGCGGAACGAGAGAGACCCAGTACTTC.

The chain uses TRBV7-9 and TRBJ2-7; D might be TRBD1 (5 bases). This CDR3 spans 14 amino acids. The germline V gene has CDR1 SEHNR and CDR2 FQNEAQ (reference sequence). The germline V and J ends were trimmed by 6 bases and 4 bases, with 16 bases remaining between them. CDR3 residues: CASSPDSSLYEQYF. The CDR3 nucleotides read TGTGCCAGCAGTCCAGACAGCTCTCTATACGAGCAGTACTTC.